Below are 7 T cell receptor beta chains sequenced from a single sample in a study of cytomegalovirus exposure and HLA in healthy donors. TCRdb's copy holds only in-frame clones and misses some; the assay was immunoSEQ multiplex PCR. The data contain 97,000 or so clones, roughly 87% of them singletons. Sequenced: PBMCs. The receptors were sampled from a man aged 18-30 years in good health and CMV-seropositive.

J is TRBJ1-1 and V is TRBV15; no definite D call. Trimming took off 0 bases at V and 4 bases at J, with 12 bases between the two ends. The CDR3 extends over 15 amino acids. Germline V gene data show CDR1 as LNHNV and CDR2 as YYDKDF (reference sequence). CDR3 in DNA: TGTGCCACCAGCAGAGATCGCGGGTCGCGCACTGAAGCTTTCTTT. This gives the protein CATSRDRGSRTEAFF.

This chain connects TRBV5-5 to TRBJ2-7, with D hard to call. Looked up from germline, CDR1 is SGHKS and CDR2 is YYEKEE (reference sequence). The V end was cut by 4 bases, the J end by 6 bases, with 14 bases between. The CDR3 contains 13 residues. The chain's CDR3 is CASSPISGVEQYF. DNA for the CDR3: TGTGCCAGCAGCCCAATATCCGGTGTCGAGCAGTACTTC. The entire variable domain, with the rest obtained from reference TRBV5-5 and TRBJ2-7, is as follows: DAGVTQSPTHLIKTRGQQVTLRCSPISGHKSVSWYQQVLGQGPQFIFQYYEKEERGRGNFPDRFSARQFPNYSSELNVNALLLGDSALYLCASSPISGVEQYFGPGTRLTVT.

This chain links TRBV7-2 with TRBJ2-7; 11 bases match TRBD2. CDR3 length equals 16 residues. J was trimmed by 6 bases and V by 4 bases; bases with no gene match: 11. Germline loops: CDR1 SGHTA, CDR2 FQGNSA. As DNA, the CDR3 is TGTGCCAGCAGCTACCACCCCGGACTAGCGGGCATCGAGCAGTACTTC. Its translation: CASSYHPGLAGIEQYF.

This chain uses TRBV7-6 with TRBJ2-7; TRBD1 aligns across 7 bases. This CDR3 is built from 14 residues. Per germline, CDR1 SGHVS and CDR2 FNYEAQ. The V and J ends lost 4 bases and 0 bases, in that order; junction bases with no gene match: 3. The CDR3 sequence is CASSSGTDSYEQYF. DNA of the CDR3: TGTGCCAGCAGCTCTGGGACAGACTCCTACGAGCAGTACTTC.

The chain couples TRBV5-6 to TRBJ1-1, with TRBD1 as a possible D gene (5 bases). The CDR3 is made up of 18 amino acids. Trimming stripped 1 base from V and 7 bases from J, with 26 bases between. Looked up from germline, CDR1 is SGHDT and CDR2 is YYEEEE. CDR3 sequence: CASSLFYLVGATLYEAFF. Here the CDR3 DNA reads TGTGCCAGCAGCTTGTTTTATTTAGTAGGGGCCACCCTCTATGAAGCTTTCTTT.

A few counts support this clone. The V call is TRBV25-1, the J call TRBJ2-7; 7 bases fit TRBD1. The CDR3 consists of 15 residues. From germline, CDR1 is MGHDK and CDR2 SYGVNS. Unmatched junction bases numbered 13, after V lost 9 bases and J lost 2 bases. The CDR3 DNA follows: TGTGCCAGAACATGCCCCGGGACAGAAGCCTACGAGCAGTACTTC. Translation: CARTCPGTEAYEQYF.

The rearrangement links TRBV6-1 to TRBJ1-2; D is unclear. There are 13 residues in the CDR3. Looked up from germline, CDR1 is MNHNS and CDR2 is SASEGT. Trimming removed 0 bases at V and 5 bases at J, with 7 bases between. DNA for the CDR3: TGTGCCAGCAGTGAAGCGCTGCGTTATGGCTACACCTTC. Protein sequence: CASSEALRYGYTF.